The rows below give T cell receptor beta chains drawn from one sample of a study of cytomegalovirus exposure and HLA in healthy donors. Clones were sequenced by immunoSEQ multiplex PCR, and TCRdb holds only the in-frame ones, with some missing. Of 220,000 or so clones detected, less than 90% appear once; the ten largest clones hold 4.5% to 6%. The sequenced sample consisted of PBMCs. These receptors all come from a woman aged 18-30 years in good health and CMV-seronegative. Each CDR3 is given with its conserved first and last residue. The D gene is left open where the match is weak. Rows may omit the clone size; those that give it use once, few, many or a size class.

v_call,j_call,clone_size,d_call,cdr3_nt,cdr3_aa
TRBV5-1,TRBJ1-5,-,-,TGCGCCAGCAGCTTGGGAACCACTAATAATCAGCCCCAGCATTTT,CASSLGTTNNQPQHF
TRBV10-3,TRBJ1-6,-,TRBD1,TGTGCCATCAGTACTGGACAGGAATATAATTCACCCCTCCACTTT,CAISTGQEYNSPLHF
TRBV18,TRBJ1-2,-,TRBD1,TGTGCCAGCTCACGGGCGACAGGGGACTATGGCTACACCTTC,CASSRATGDYGYTF
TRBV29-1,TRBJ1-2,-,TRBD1,TGCAGCGTTGATGGGACAGGGAATGGCTACACCTTC,CSVDGTGNGYTF
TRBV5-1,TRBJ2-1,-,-,TGCGCCAGCAAGACAGCCTTCGGTGAGCAGTTCTTC,CASKTAFGEQFF
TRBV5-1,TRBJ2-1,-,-,TGCGCCAGCAGCTTTCGGCAGAATTCCTATAATGAGCAGTTCTTC,CASSFRQNSYNEQFF
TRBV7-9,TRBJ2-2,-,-,-,CASILGGLNTGELFF
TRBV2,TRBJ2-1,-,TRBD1,TGTGCCAGCCTAGCAGGGGGCTACAATGAGCAGTTCTTC,CASLAGGYNEQFF
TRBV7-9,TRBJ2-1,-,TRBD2,TGTGCCAGCAGCCCCGGGACTAGCGGCGATGAGCAGTTCTTC,CASSPGTSGDEQFF
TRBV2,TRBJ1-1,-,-,TGTGCCAGCACCTCGGAAGGGGGTAGGTCGAACACTGAAGCTTTCTTT,CASTSEGGRSNTEAFF
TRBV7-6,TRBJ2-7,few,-,TGTGCCAGCAGCTTAAGCGGGACACTATCCTACGAGCAGTACTTC,CASSLSGTLSYEQYF
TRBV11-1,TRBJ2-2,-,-,TGTGCCAGCAGCTTGCAGGGACTTAACACCGGGGAGCTGTTTTTT,CASSLQGLNTGELFF
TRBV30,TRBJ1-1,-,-,TGTGCCTGGAGTGTAGGAACCGACAACACTGAAGCTTTCTTT,CAWSVGTDNTEAFF
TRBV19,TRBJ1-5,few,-,TGTGCCAGTATCGGGGACGGCGGGGATCAGCCCCAGCATTTT,CASIGDGGDQPQHF
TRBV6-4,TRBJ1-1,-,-,TGTGCCAGCAGTCAAACCTGGACAGTTGAAGCTTTCTTT,CASSQTWTVEAFF
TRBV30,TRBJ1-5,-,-,TGTGCCTGGAGATCGGACAGCAATCAGCCCCAGCATTTT,CAWRSDSNQPQHF
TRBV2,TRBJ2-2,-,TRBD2,TGTGCCAGCAGTGTTCAGCCTAGCGGGGGGAACACCGGGGAGCTGTTTTTT,CASSVQPSGGNTGELFF
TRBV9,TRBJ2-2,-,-,TGTGCCAGCAGCGGACAGTCACCTTGGGGGGAGCTGTTTTTT,CASSGQSPWGELFF
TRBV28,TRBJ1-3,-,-,TGTGCCAGCAGTTTAACGGGGTTCTCTGGAAACACCATATATTTT,CASSLTGFSGNTIYF
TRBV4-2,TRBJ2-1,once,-,TGTGCCAGCAGCCAAGAGGGGATGAGCAATGAGCAGTTCTTC,CASSQEGMSNEQFF
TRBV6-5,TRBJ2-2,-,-,TGTGCCAGCAGTTACTCCCGGCTGGTCACCGGGGAGCTGTTTTTT,CASSYSRLVTGELFF
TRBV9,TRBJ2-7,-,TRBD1,TGTGCCAGCAGCGTAGCCGGGACAGGGACCGACGAGCAGTACTTC,CASSVAGTGTDEQYF
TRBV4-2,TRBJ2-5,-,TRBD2,TGTGCCAGCAGCCTCGGGGGACTAGCGGGGGGGCGTGAGACCCAGTACTTC,CASSLGGLAGGRETQYF
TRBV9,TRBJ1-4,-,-,TGTGCCAGCAGCGTGGGGCCCTCAACTAATGAAAAACTGTTTTTT,CASSVGPSTNEKLFF
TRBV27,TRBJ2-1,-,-,TGTGCCAGCAGCCGAGGAAGCTCCTACAATGAGCAGTTCTTC,CASSRGSSYNEQFF
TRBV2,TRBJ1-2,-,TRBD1,TGTGCCAGCAGCCTACAGGGGGTACTGGCTCTTTATGGCTACACCTTC,CASSLQGVLALYGYTF
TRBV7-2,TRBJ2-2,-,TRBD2,TGTGCCAGCAGCTTAGCGGGACTAGCGGAGAACACCGGGGAGCTGTTTTTT,CASSLAGLAENTGELFF
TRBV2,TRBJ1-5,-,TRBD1,TGTGCCAGCCGGGGGCCCGGGACAGGGGGAGGGCAGCCCCAGCATTTT,CASRGPGTGGGQPQHF
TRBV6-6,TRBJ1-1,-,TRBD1,TGTGCCAGCAGGGATGCACAGGGGGAAAACACTGAAGCTTTCTTT,CASRDAQGENTEAFF
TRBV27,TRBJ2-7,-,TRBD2,TGTGCCAGCAGTCGGCGGGAGGGCCCCTACGAGCAGTACTTC,CASSRREGPYEQYF
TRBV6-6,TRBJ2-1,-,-,TGTGCCAGCACTCCCCCAGGGTACAATGAGCAGTTCTTC,CASTPPGYNEQFF
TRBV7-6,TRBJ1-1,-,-,TGTGCCAGCAGCTTAGGGCAGCTGTCGGAAGCTTTCTTT,CASSLGQLSEAFF
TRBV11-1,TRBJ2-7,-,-,TGTGCCAGCAGCCCAGCTATACAGGGAACGGAGGAGTACTTC,CASSPAIQGTEEYF
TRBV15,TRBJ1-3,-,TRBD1,TGTGCCACCAGCACCGGACAGGCCATTCGAAACACCATATATTTT,CATSTGQAIRNTIYF
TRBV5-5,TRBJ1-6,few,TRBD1,TGTGCCAGCAGCGCCGGACAGGGTTCTCGGTCACCCCTCCACTTT,CASSAGQGSRSPLHF
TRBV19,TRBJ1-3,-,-,TGTGCCAGTGAGGGCCCCGGCTCTGGAAACACCATATATTTT,CASEGPGSGNTIYF
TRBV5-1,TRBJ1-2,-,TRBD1,TGCGCCAGCAGCTTCGAGGGGGCTGGTGGCTACACCTTC,CASSFEGAGGYTF
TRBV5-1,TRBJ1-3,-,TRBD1,TGCGCCAGCAGCGGGGGGGACAGCTTCTCTGGAAACACCATATATTTT,CASSGGDSFSGNTIYF
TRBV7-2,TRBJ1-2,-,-,TGTGCCAGCAGCTTGGGACACCAGGCAAACTATGGCTACACCTTC,CASSLGHQANYGYTF
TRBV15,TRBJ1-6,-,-,TGTGCCACCAGCAGAGATCACGGGAATTCACCCCTCCACTTT,CATSRDHGNSPLHF
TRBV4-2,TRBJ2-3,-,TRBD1,TGTGCCAGCAGGCTACAGGGGGCGGGGGATACGCAGTATTTT,CASRLQGAGDTQYF